The text below deals with one T cell receptor beta chain. This sample is drawn from a study of blood T cell repertoires in COVID-19. Study-level information: The United States, Italy and Spain supplied acute and convalescent COVID-19 samples. In each case, the material was cDNA or gDNA derived from T cells, B-cell-depleted T cells, or PBMCs.

The germline CDR1 and CDR2 sequences are SGHVS and FNYEAQ. After removal of 5 bases from V and 7 bases from J, the junction contained 15 bases not matched to a gene. The CDR3 totals 16 residues. Some clones are missing from TCRdb's copy, which holds only in-frame ones; the method was immunoSEQ multiplex PCR. The sample lists some 260,000 clones, roughly 80% occurring once. This sequence joins TRBV7-6 and TRBJ2-3; 7 bases align to TRBD2. The specimen was peripheral blood. This clonotype was obtained from a woman at least 80 years old with active or convalescent COVID-19. CDR3 DNA: TGTGCCAGCAGCCAGACTAGCTACACACGGACGAATACGCAGTATTTT. Translated, it gives CASSQTSYTRTNTQYF. The full variable domain, with the rest looked up from reference TRBV7-6 and TRBJ2-3, is GAGVSQSPRYKVTKRGQDVALRCDPISGHVSLYWYRQALGQGPEFLTYFNYEAQQDKSGLPNDRFSAERPEGSISTLTIQRTEQRDSAMYRCASSQTSYTRTNTQYFGPGTRLTVL.